This entry lists 28 T cell receptor beta chains sequenced from one sample in a study of Ad26.COV2.S vaccination and SARS-CoV-2 variants. The treatment: some 20 received Ad26.COV2.S at low or high dose, single or two shots; about 5 received placebo; per-sample allocation not given. Sample collection was performed on day 63 after the first vaccine or placebo injection. Measured with immunoSEQ multiplex PCR; TCRdb has only the in-frame clones, and not every one. The table has roughly 240,000 clones, approximately 87% seen once. Source: peripheral blood, taken in a trial of Ad26.COV2.S vaccine versus placebo. The source of these receptors is a person between 18 and 65 years old who received the Ad26.COV2.S COVID-19 vaccine or a placebo.

The V call is TRBV30, the J call TRBJ1-2; 10 bases fit TRBD1. This CDR3 is built from 15 residues. Germline CDR1 reads GTSNPN; CDR2 reads SVGIG (reference sequence). Trimming took 3 bases from V and 2 from J; bases not matched to a gene: 6. CDR3 loop: CAWRPRTGGNYGYTF. The CDR3 DNA is TGTGCCTGGAGGCCAAGGACAGGGGGAAACTATGGCTACACCTTC. Full variable domain (remainder filled in from reference TRBV30 and TRBJ1-2): SQTIHQWPATLVQPVGSPLSLECTVEGTSNPNLYWYRQAAGRGLQLLFYSVGIGQISSEVPQNLSASRPQDRQFILSSKKLLLSDSGFYLCAWRPRTGGNYGYTFGSGTRLTVV.

The J gene is TRBJ2-7, the V gene TRBV2; 8 bases are shared with TRBD2. V trimming: 10 bases; J trimming: 0 bases; junction bases outside the gene matches: 8. The CDR3 contains 14 residues. Germline CDR1 reads SNHLY; CDR2 reads FYNNEI. CDR3 amino acids: CANQRGQSSYEQYF. The CDR3, as DNA: TGTGCCAACCAGCGGGGGCAGAGCTCCTACGAGCAGTACTTC. Filled out from reference TRBV2 and TRBJ2-7, the complete variable domain reads EPEVTQTPSHQVTQMGQEVILRCVPISNHLYFYWYRQILGQKVEFLVSFYNNEISEKSEIFDDQFSVERPDGSNFTLKIRSTKLEDSAMYFCANQRGQSSYEQYFGPGTRLTVT.

Only a few counts were recorded for this clone. The chain uses TRBV6-5 and TRBJ2-7; 10 bases map to TRBD1. The ends lost 2 bases at V and 3 bases at J; junction bases unmatched: 4. Germline V gene data show CDR1 as MNHEY and CDR2 as SVGAGI. This CDR3 contains 15 residues. The CDR3 protein is CASSYGDRGNYEQYF. As DNA, the CDR3 is TGTGCCAGCAGTTACGGGGACAGGGGAAACTACGAGCAGTACTTC.

This sequence joins TRBV19 and TRBJ1-1; TRBD1 is a possible D gene (5 bases). Per the germline V gene, CDR1 is LNHDA and CDR2 is SQIVND (reference sequence). Trimming removed 11 bases at V and 10 bases at J, with 20 bases between. The CDR3 has 12 residues. The CDR3 bases are TGTGCCGCCGCAGGGCATGACTGGGGAGCTTTCTTT. Protein product: CAAAGHDWGAFF.

The chain couples TRBV28 to TRBJ2-7; TRBD1 agrees at 12 bases. Trimming at V came to 1 base and at J to 6 bases, leaving 4 bases not matched to a gene. In germline, CDR1 is MDHEN, CDR2 SYDVKM. This CDR3 region has 15 residues. The CDR3 DNA reads TGTGCCAGCAGTTTATCCGGGACAGGGGGCGCCGAGCAGTACTTC. Encoded protein: CASSLSGTGGAEQYF.

This chain joins TRBV5-1 and TRBJ1-1; no clear D gene. Trimming took off 1 base at V and 2 bases at J, with 6 bases between the two ends. CDR1 is SGHRS and CDR2 is YFSETQ in the germline V gene. CDR3 length: 13 amino acids. As DNA, the CDR3 is TGCGCCAGCAGCTTGCCGGGAAACACTGAAGCTTTCTTT. Translated: CASSLPGNTEAFF.

This clone has only one observation. V gene TRBV27 combines with J gene TRBJ1-2, with D hard to call. Germline CDR1 reads MNHEY; CDR2 reads SMNVEV (reference sequence). Between the trimmed V and J ends, which lost 5 bases and 0 bases, there was a span of 10 bases. The CDR3 consists of 14 residues. The CDR3 sequence is CASSPLGTNYGYTF. For the CDR3, the DNA is TGTGCCAGCAGTCCCCTGGGGACTAACTATGGCTACACCTTC.

J is TRBJ1-5 and V is TRBV10-3, with D possibly being TRBD1 (6 bases). The CDR3 is 12 residues long. CDR1 ENHRY and CDR2 SYGVKD come from the germline V gene. Trimming cost V 10 bases and J 9 bases, with 16 bases left between them. The CDR3 reads CATSGHLGPQHF. The DNA for the CDR3 is TGTGCCACCTCGGGACACCTTGGGCCCCAGCATTTT.

The V and J genes are TRBV7-9 and TRBJ2-2; D ambiguous. The CDR3 is 15 amino acids. V dropped 3 bases and J dropped 1 base, with 9 bases sitting between them. Germline V gives CDR1 SEHNR, CDR2 FQNEAQ (reference sequence). In DNA form, the CDR3 reads TGTGCCAGCAGCTTCCCCGACAAGAACACCGGGGAGCTGTTTTTT. This translates into CASSFPDKNTGELFF.

This chain uses TRBV10-3 with TRBJ1-2; D call uncertain. This CDR3 spans 13 amino acids. V lost 5 bases, J lost 4 bases, and 11 bases lay in between. Germline CDR1 ENHRY, CDR2 SYGVKD. Here the CDR3 DNA reads TGTGCCATCAGTAGTCAGAAATTCTATGGCTACACCTTC. It encodes CAISSQKFYGYTF.

The V and J genes are TRBV6-5 and TRBJ1-6; tentative D call: TRBD1 (5 bases). Germline lookup yields CDR1 MNHEY and CDR2 SVGAGI. With 6 bases removed from V and 2 bases from J, the gap between germline ends came to 11 bases. This CDR3 has 15 amino acids. The CDR3 is CASRGDGAYNSPLHF. CDR3 coding DNA: TGTGCCAGCAGAGGGGACGGAGCCTATAATTCACCCCTCCACTTT.

The chain combines TRBV28 with TRBJ2-1; D uncertain. CDR1 is MDHEN and CDR2 is SYDVKM in the germline V gene. This CDR3 has 14 amino acids. Trimming shortened V by 5 bases and J by 8 bases, and 16 bases separated the two germline ends. The CDR3 region is CASSPPGLPYEQFF. The CDR3 region has the DNA TGTGCCAGCAGTCCCCCGGGCCTTCCCTATGAGCAGTTCTTC.

The chain is built from TRBV3-1 (or the pseudogene TRBV3-2) and TRBJ2-5; 15 nucleotides agree with TRBD2. The CDR3 runs to 16 residues. Trimming took 1 base from V and 4 from J; bases not matched to a gene: 1. Germline-derived CDR1 and CDR2 are LGHDT and YNNKEL (reference sequence). The DNA for the CDR3 is TGTGCCAGCAGCCAAGCGGGACTAGCGGGAGGAGAGACCCAGTACTTC. Translation gives CASSQAGLAGGETQYF.

The chain employs TRBV24-1 and TRBJ1-2; 7 bases map to TRBD1. The trim removed 4 bases at V and 1 base at J, leaving 8 bases unmatched. The germline V gene has CDR1 KGHDR and CDR2 SFDVKD. The length of the CDR3 is 16 residues. The CDR3 sequence: CATSDHNNRGNYGYTF. CDR3 bases: TGTGCCACCAGTGACCACAATAACAGGGGTAACTATGGCTACACCTTC.

The V gene is TRBV19, the J gene TRBJ1-2; D is unclear. This CDR3 is 16 amino acids long. Germline CDR1 and CDR2: LNHDA and SQIVND (reference sequence). V lost 0 bases and J 7 bases, leaving 18 bases between the germline ends. The CDR3 protein is CASSIDAVGVTGGYTF. CDR3 coding DNA: TGTGCCAGTAGTATAGATGCCGTCGGGGTAACCGGTGGCTACACCTTC. Full variable domain (remainder filled in from reference TRBV19 and TRBJ1-2): DGGITQSPKYLFRKEGQNVTLSCEQNLNHDAMYWYRQDPGQGLRLIYYSQIVNDFQKGDIAEGYSVSREKKESFPLTVTSAQKNPTAFYLCASSIDAVGVTGGYTFGSGTRLTVV.

The chain has TRBV3-1 (or the pseudogene TRBV3-2) and TRBJ2-1; D is unresolved. The V gene lost 1 base and the J gene lost 10 bases, with 8 bases spanning the gap. Germline V lookup: CDR1 LGHDT, CDR2 YNNKEL (reference sequence). This CDR3 spans 12 amino acids. The chain's CDR3 is CASSQARLEQFF. CDR3 DNA sequence: TGTGCCAGCAGCCAAGCTAGATTGGAGCAGTTCTTC.

V and J are TRBV7-9 and TRBJ1-4; D may be TRBD1 (6 bases). The CDR3 is 16 amino acids. V was pared by 3 bases and J by 0 bases, with 11 bases between. The germline V gene has CDR1 SEHNR and CDR2 FQNEAQ (reference sequence). The CDR3 is CASSLDRFATNEKLFF. The CDR3 DNA reads as TGTGCCAGCAGCTTGGACAGATTCGCAACTAATGAAAAACTGTTTTTT.

The chain links TRBV10-3 to TRBJ1-5, with D tentatively TRBD1 (5 bases). The ends were cut back, 6 bases at V and 4 bases at J, with 10 bases in the middle. Germline values: CDR1 ENHRY, CDR2 SYGVKD. The CDR3 sequence is 13 residues long. The CDR3 is CAIRGQENQPQHF. For the CDR3, the DNA is TGTGCCATCAGGGGGCAGGAAAATCAGCCCCAGCATTTT.

The V gene is TRBV6-2 or TRBV6-3, the J gene TRBJ2-1; 7 nucleotides match TRBD2. Germline-derived CDR1 and CDR2 are MNHEY and SVGEGT. The CDR3 extends over 15 amino acids. With 6 bases clipped from V and 1 base from J, the junction kept 6 bases outside the gene matches. Here the CDR3 reads CASSPWGGSYNEQFF. The CDR3 DNA reads TGTGCCAGCAGCCCTTGGGGAGGGTCCTACAATGAGCAGTTCTTC.

The chain couples TRBV5-1 to TRBJ2-1, with D perhaps being TRBD1 or TRBD2 (5 bases each). Trimming shortened V by 0 bases and J by 1 base, and 8 bases separated the two germline ends. Germline V gene lookup returns CDR1 SGHRS and CDR2 YFSETQ. The CDR3 sequence is 15 residues long. The CDR3 is CASSLGGFSYNEQFF. The CDR3, as DNA: TGCGCCAGCAGCTTGGGGGGGTTTTCCTACAATGAGCAGTTCTTC.

The chain links TRBV14 to TRBJ1-2; possible D gene TRBD1, 6 bases. Germline-derived CDR1 and CDR2 are SGHDN and FVKESK. Trimming removed 0 bases from V and 2 bases from J, with 10 bases in between. CDR3 size: 15 residues. Here the CDR3 DNA reads TGTGCCAGCAGCCAAGATCAGGACAGCAACTATGGCTACACCTTC. Its translation: CASSQDQDSNYGYTF.

This clone occurred a few times. The chain uses TRBV24-1 and TRBJ1-2; 9 positions agree with TRBD1. This CDR3 contains 14 residues. Germline-derived CDR1 and CDR2 are KGHDR and SFDVKD. The ends lost 5 bases at V and 6 bases at J; junction bases unmatched: 6. CDR3 sequence reads: CATSGPGQGDGYTF. The CDR3 DNA reads TGTGCCACCAGTGGGCCGGGACAGGGAGATGGCTACACCTTC.

This chain joins TRBV27 and TRBJ2-7, with 9 bases fitting TRBD2. Trimming at V came to 5 bases and at J to 6 bases, leaving 8 bases not matched to a gene. The germline V gene has CDR1 MNHEY and CDR2 SMNVEV (reference sequence). The CDR3 covers 14 residues. CDR3 DNA: TGTGCCAGCAGTCATGGTGGCGGGAGGGGCGAGCAGTACTTC. Its protein product is CASSHGGGRGEQYF.

J is TRBJ1-1 and V is TRBV6-2 or TRBV6-3; maybe TRBD1 (6 bases). Germline V gene sequence: CDR1 MNHEY, CDR2 SVGEGT. V was cut by 1 base and J by 4 bases, with 13 bases left in between. The CDR3 spans 15 residues. CDR3 nucleotides: TGTGCCAGCAGTTACTATGGGGGGACATCCACTGAAGCTTTCTTT. Its protein product is CASSYYGGTSTEAFF.

The chain is built from TRBV7-6 and TRBJ1-5; D gene uncertain. This CDR3 is built from 15 residues. Trimming shortened V by 5 bases and J by 6 bases, and 17 bases separated the two germline ends. Looked up from germline, CDR1 is SGHVS and CDR2 is FNYEAQ. The CDR3 sequence is CASSPQPEKGQPQHF. The CDR3, as DNA: TGTGCCAGCAGCCCCCAGCCCGAAAAGGGTCAGCCCCAGCATTTT.

The chain uses TRBV7-2 and TRBJ2-7; 13 bases are shared with TRBD2. The CDR3 extends over 15 amino acids. Germline CDR1 is SGHTA and CDR2 is FQGNSA. The V and J ends lost 6 bases and 6 bases, in that order; junction bases with no gene match: 8. The DNA of the CDR3 is TGTGCCAGCAGTTCCGGACTAGCGGGAGTACGCGAGCAGTACTTC. Protein sequence: CASSSGLAGVREQYF.

The CDR3 DNA follows: TGTGCCAGCACCTCGGGACTAGCGGGGGGGAAGAACACCGGGGAGCTGTTTTTT. This sequence encodes CASTSGLAGGKNTGELFF. J is TRBJ2-2 and V is TRBV7-2; 16 bases are shared with TRBD2. The germline V gene encodes CDR1 SGHTA and CDR2 FQGNSA. V shed 7 bases and J 1 base; nucleotides not matched to a gene: 6. This CDR3 spans 18 amino acids.

There are a few counts of this clone. This sequence joins TRBV19 and TRBJ2-5; D might be TRBD1 or TRBD2, each matching 5 bases. V was pared by 5 bases and J by 8 bases, with 24 bases between. The CDR3 runs to 16 residues. CDR1 LNHDA and CDR2 SQIVND come from the germline V gene (reference sequence). CDR3 sequence: CASSPGPTTTRRTQYF. The CDR3 DNA reads TGTGCCAGTAGTCCGGGACCGACGACTACAAGACGAACCCAGTACTTC.